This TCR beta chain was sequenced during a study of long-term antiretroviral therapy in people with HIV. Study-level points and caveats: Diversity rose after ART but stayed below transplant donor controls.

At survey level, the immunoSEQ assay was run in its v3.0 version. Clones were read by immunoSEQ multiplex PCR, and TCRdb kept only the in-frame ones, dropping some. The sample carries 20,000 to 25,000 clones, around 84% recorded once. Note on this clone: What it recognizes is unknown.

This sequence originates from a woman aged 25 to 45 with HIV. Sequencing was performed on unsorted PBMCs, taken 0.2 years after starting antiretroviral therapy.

The chain's CDR3 is CAWGPTEAFF. The CDR3 DNA reads as TGTGCCTGGGGACCGACTGAAGCTTTCTTT. The rearrangement uses TRBV30 and TRBJ1-1, with D unresolved. Trimming removed 5 bases at V and 5 bases at J, with 6 bases between. From germline, CDR1 is GTSNPN and CDR2 SVGIG (reference sequence). This CDR3 spans 10 amino acids.